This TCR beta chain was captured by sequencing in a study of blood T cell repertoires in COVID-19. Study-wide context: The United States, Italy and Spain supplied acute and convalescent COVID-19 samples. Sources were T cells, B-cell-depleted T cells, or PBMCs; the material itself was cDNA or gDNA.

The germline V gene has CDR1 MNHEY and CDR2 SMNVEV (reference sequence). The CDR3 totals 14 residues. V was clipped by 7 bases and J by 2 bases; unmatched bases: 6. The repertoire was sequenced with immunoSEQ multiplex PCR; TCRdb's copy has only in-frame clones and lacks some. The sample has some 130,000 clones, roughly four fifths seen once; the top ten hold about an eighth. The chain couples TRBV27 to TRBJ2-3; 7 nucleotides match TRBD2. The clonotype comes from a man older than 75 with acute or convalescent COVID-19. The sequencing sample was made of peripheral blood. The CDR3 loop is CASKESGATDTQYF. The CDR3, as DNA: TGTGCCAGCAAGGAGAGCGGGGCCACAGATACGCAGTATTTT.